This record concerns one TCR beta chain sequence. Antigen unknown. This table comes from immunoSEQ multiplex PCR, and its TCRdb copy is limited to in-frame clones, with some not included. The repertoire has tens of thousands of clones, approximately 80% of them found once; the top ten carry 11% to 15%. The CDR3 is 15 amino acids. Germline assignment: CDR1 LGHDT and CDR2 YNNKEL (reference sequence). The V and J ends lost 0 bases and 2 bases respectively, with 8 bases between them. Investigators merged groups given second doses at roughly 4 or roughly 12 weeks. This specimen belongs to a study of T cell responses to AZD1222 COVID-19 vaccine. Findings of the study overall: Repertoires were obtained solely post-peak T cell response. Baseline seropositivity characterized only a handful of AZD1222 recipients. In a largely white British group with more females than males, clonal diversity was possibly underestimated.

The sequence was collected from an adult who received the AZD1222 COVID-19 vaccine. The rearrangement joins TRBV3-1 (or the pseudogene TRBV3-2) to TRBJ1-3; no clear D. The starting material was peripheral blood, obtained 28 days after the second AZD1222 dose. Here the CDR3 DNA reads TGTGCCAGCAGCCAAGATCGATGGCCTGGAAACACCATATATTTT. Its translation is CASSQDRWPGNTIYF.